Below, 29 T cell receptor beta chains from the same sample are listed, as sequenced in a study of T cells in Graves' hyperthyroidism and ophthalmopathy. Amplified TCR beta CDR3 regions derived from RNA transcripts. First-round RT-PCR with HTBI primers amplified the TCR CDR3 region. TCRdb ran MiXCR on the multiplex PCR reads and lists one entry per CDR3 protein. Of about 370,000 distinct CDR3 sequences listed, roughly 15% are singletons. Sequencing used blood. The source is a woman aged 60-75 years with Graves' ophthalmopathy.

This clonotype was detected ten times or more. The chain couples TRBV15 to TRBJ1-2; tentatively, D is TRBD1 (5 bases). Trimming left V 5 bases short and J 3 bases short, with 13 bases between. This CDR3 is 14 amino acids long. Germline loops: CDR1 LNHNV, CDR2 YYDKDF (reference sequence). CDR3 sequence: CATSGRQRYYGYTF. The DNA for the CDR3 is TGTGCCACCAGCGGCCGACAGCGTTACTATGGCTACACCTTC.

Notes on this clonotype: A much more abundant neighbour one base away suggests this may be a read error. This rearrangement joins TRBV6-2 or TRBV6-3 to TRBJ1-6, with a tentative D call TRBD1 (6 bases). This CDR3 has 16 amino acids. From germline, CDR1 is MNHEY and CDR2 SVGEGT. V dropped 1 base and J dropped 8 bases, with 15 bases sitting between them. The CDR3, as DNA: TGTGCCAGCAGTTACTACGACAGGAGCGCGGATTCACCCCTCCACTTT. This codes for CASSYYDRSADSPLHF.

As concerns this clonotype: A read error is possible here, since a much larger clone lies one base away. This chain links TRBV20-1 with TRBJ2-5, with TRBD1 matching 7 bases. Germline assignment: CDR1 DFQATT and CDR2 SNEGSKA (reference sequence). The CDR3 sequence is 17 residues long. The CDR3 DNA follows: TGCGCCGCTTCCCTCCCCGGCGGCACCCTCAGGGGGGAGACCCAGTACTTC. Residues: CAASLPGGTLRGETQYF.

At least ten counts were recorded for this clonotype. The V call is TRBV12-3 or TRBV12-4, the J call TRBJ1-1; D unresolved. V lost 6 bases to trimming and J lost 1 base, with 15 bases between them. The CDR3 sequence is 15 residues long. CDR3 loop: CASSLISGPNTEAFF. The CDR3 bases are TGTGCCAGCAGCCTAATCTCCGGACCGAACACTGAAGCTTTCTTT.

This clonotype was seen at least ten times. CDR3 sequence: CATTEYGGASETQYF. The DNA of the CDR3 is TGCGCCACCACCGAGTATGGGGGTGCGTCGGAGACCCAGTACTTC. V and J are TRBV5-1 and TRBJ2-5; TRBD1 or TRBD2 may be the D gene (5 bases each). V dropped 9 bases and J dropped 5 bases, with 23 bases sitting between them. This CDR3 has 15 amino acids. Germline CDR1 SGHRS, CDR2 YFSETQ.

The chain carries TRBV20-1 and TRBJ2-7, with a tentative D call TRBD1 (6 bases). V was shortened by 5 bases and J by 6 bases, with 11 bases between the two germline ends. CDR1 and CDR2 from the germline V gene are DFQATT and SNEGSKA (reference sequence). The length of the CDR3 is 11 residues. The CDR3 nucleotides are TGCAGTGCTCACAGGGCTGGCGAGCAGTACTTC. Its translation: CSAHRAGEQYF.

This clonotype was recorded at least ten times. The chain employs TRBV7-2 and TRBJ2-1, with no clear D. The germline V gene has CDR1 SGHTA and CDR2 FQGNSA. Between the trimmed V and J ends, which lost 5 bases and 2 bases, there was a span of 16 bases. The CDR3 consists of 16 residues. The CDR3 DNA reads TGTGCCAGCAGCCAAGCCGGCGGTATCGCCTACAATGAGCAGTTCTTC. Amino acids: CASSQAGGIAYNEQFF.

The genes are TRBV7-9 and TRBJ2-3; tentatively, D is TRBD2 (5 bases). This CDR3 has 16 residues. Looked up from germline, CDR1 is SEHNR and CDR2 is FQNEAQ (reference sequence). V was clipped by 1 base and J by 6 bases, with 17 bases between them. In nucleotides, the CDR3 is TGTGCCAGCAGCTTAGATCGCGGGCTCCTCGGGGATACGCAGTATTTT. This sequence encodes CASSLDRGLLGDTQYF.

This clonotype was seen many times. One end of the junction does not line up with germline, which may come from a read error. The chain uses TRBV28 and TRBJ1-1, with D tentatively TRBD1 (6 bases). Looked up from germline, CDR1 is MDHEN and CDR2 is SYDVKM. CDR3 length: 15 residues. The CDR3 here is CASILLAGQKNEAFF. CDR3 DNA: TGTGCCAGCATTTTACTCGCTGGACAGAAAAACGAAGCTTTCTTT.

This clonotype was observed many times. This chain joins TRBV29-1 and TRBJ2-1; 9 bases match TRBD2. This CDR3 has 14 amino acids. Germline CDR1 SQVTM, CDR2 ANQGSEA. J was trimmed by 3 bases and V by 4 bases; bases with no gene match: 4. As DNA, the CDR3 is TGCAGCGTTGCCTCTAGCGGGAACTACAATGAGCAGTTCTTC. It codes for CSVASSGNYNEQFF.

This clonotype came up many times. V is TRBV10-3 and J is TRBJ2-7; possibly TRBD1 or TRBD2 for D (6 bases each). CDR1 and CDR2 (germline): ENHRY, SYGVKD. Trimming took off 4 bases at V and 0 bases at J, with 16 bases between the two ends. The CDR3 consists of 16 residues. This chain's CDR3 is CAISGGYGGHSYEQYF. The CDR3 bases are TGTGCCATCAGTGGGGGATATGGGGGGCACTCCTACGAGCAGTACTTC.

This clonotype was found a few times. This sequence joins TRBV6-1 and TRBJ2-2, with 13 bases fitting TRBD2. Germline CDR1 and CDR2: MNHNS and SASEGT. J was trimmed by 2 bases and V by 6 bases; bases with no gene match: 6. This CDR3 contains 17 residues. The DNA of the CDR3 is TGTGCCAGCAGGAACGGGGGACTAGCGGGAAACACCGGGGAGCTGTTTTTT. Encoded protein: CASRNGGLAGNTGELFF.

There are many counts of this clonotype. This chain connects TRBV27 to TRBJ2-1; 8 nucleotides line up with TRBD1. The germline V gene has CDR1 MNHEY and CDR2 SMNVEV (reference sequence). Trimming took 5 bases from V and 8 from J; bases not matched to a gene: 5. The CDR3 is made up of 13 amino acids. The CDR3 DNA reads as TGTGCCAGCAGTCTAGGACAGGGCTATGAGCAGTTCTTC. This codes for CASSLGQGYEQFF.

This clonotype occurred a few times. The chain recombines TRBV2 with TRBJ2-2, with unresolved D. V was clipped by 4 bases and J by 1 base, with 10 bases between them. Germline V gene data show CDR1 as SNHLY and CDR2 as FYNNEI. The CDR3 loop spans 15 amino acids. This chain's CDR3 is CASSGGYLNTGELFF. DNA of the CDR3: TGTGCCAGCAGTGGGGGTTACTTGAACACCGGGGAGCTGTTTTTT.

This clonotype was picked up many times. V usage is TRBV7-3 and J usage is TRBJ2-7; no clear D gene. V lost 0 bases and J lost 5, with 8 bases in between. The CDR3 runs 13 residues. The germline CDR1 and CDR2 sequences are SGHTA and FQGTGA. The CDR3 DNA reads as TGTGCCAGCAGCTTAACGTTGGACCACGAGCAGTACTTC. It translates to CASSLTLDHEQYF.

This clonotype has at least ten counts. The J gene is TRBJ1-5, the V gene TRBV20-1; tentative D call: TRBD1 (5 bases). The length of the CDR3 is 12 residues. V dropped 5 bases and J dropped 7 bases, with 12 bases sitting between them. Germline loops: CDR1 DFQATT, CDR2 SNEGSKA (reference sequence). The CDR3 DNA follows: TGCAGTGCTGGGACCGGGCCGCAGCCCCAGCATTTT. Protein sequence: CSAGTGPQPQHF.

The chain recombines TRBV9 with TRBJ2-3, with D possibly matching TRBD2 (6 bases). The length of the CDR3 is 15 residues. V gave up 0 bases and J gave up 2 bases, with 10 bases separating them. In germline, CDR1 is SGDLS, CDR2 YYNGEE. The CDR3 nucleotides are TGTGCCAGCAGCGTAGGCGGGATCCACACAGATACGCAGTATTTT. Amino acids: CASSVGGIHTDTQYF. The full variable domain, in which reference TRBV9 and TRBJ2-3 provide the parts outside the CDR3, is DSGVTQTPKHLITATGQRVTLRCSPRSGDLSVYWYQQSLDQGLQFLIQYYNGEERAKGNILERFSAQQFPDLHSELNLSSLELGDSALYFCASSVGGIHTDTQYFGPGTRLTVL.

This clonotype was recorded many times. Relative to the germline gene, one junction end is altered; a read error may explain this. The rearrangement links TRBV7-7 to TRBJ2-1; perhaps TRBD2 as D (7 bases). The CDR3 sequence is 15 residues long. The germline CDR1 and CDR2 sequences are SSHAT and FNYEAQ (reference sequence). The CDR3 coding sequence is TGTGCTAGCAGCTTGGGGGGGGGCCCCGGCAATGAGCAGTTCTTC. Protein product: CASSLGGGPGNEQFF.

The genes are TRBV5-8 and TRBJ2-5; 7 positions agree with TRBD2. V shed 4 bases, J shed 2 bases, and the junction held 8 bases outside the gene matches. This CDR3 is 15 amino acids long. Germline V gene sequence: CDR1 SGHTS, CDR2 YDEGEE. The CDR3 is CASSSGLGIQETQYF. For the CDR3, the DNA is TGTGCCAGCAGCAGCGGACTAGGGATTCAAGAGACCCAGTACTTC.

This clonotype was observed many times. The chain links TRBV5-1 to TRBJ2-6; either TRBD1 or TRBD2 may fit D (5 bases each). This CDR3 contains 16 residues. Germline V gene sequence: CDR1 SGHRS, CDR2 YFSETQ. V lost 4 bases to trimming and J lost 0 bases, with 11 bases between them. The CDR3: CASSRDGRSGANVLTF. DNA for the CDR3: TGCGCCAGCAGCCGGGACGGCCGCTCTGGGGCCAACGTCCTGACTTTC. Combining the CDR3 with reference TRBV5-1 and TRBJ2-6 gives the whole variable domain KAGVTQTPRYLIKTRGQQVTLSCSPISGHRSVSWYQQTPGQGLQFLFEYFSETQRNKGNFPGRFSGRQFSNSRSEMNVSTLELGDSALYLCASSRDGRSGANVLTFGAGSRLTVL.

This sequence joins TRBV7-2 and TRBJ2-3; 10 bases line up with TRBD2. Per germline, CDR1 SGHTA and CDR2 FQGNSA. There are 18 residues in the CDR3. V gave up 5 bases and J gave up 3 bases; unmatched junction bases: 14. The CDR3 here is CASSPRGGLAGATDTQYF. DNA of the CDR3: TGTGCCAGCAGCCCCCGAGGTGGGCTAGCGGGAGCAACAGATACGCAGTATTTT.

This clonotype has a handful of counts. V and J are TRBV5-4 and TRBJ2-7, with a weak D call TRBD1 (6 bases). The V gene lost 3 bases and the J gene lost 4 bases, with 17 bases spanning the gap. The CDR3 contains 15 residues. Per germline, CDR1 SGHNT and CDR2 YYREEE (reference sequence). The CDR3 spells CASSWGPDSSYEQYF. The CDR3 nucleotides are TGTGCCAGCAGCTGGGGGCCGGACAGTTCATACGAGCAGTACTTC.

The chain is built from TRBV19 and TRBJ2-5, with D perhaps assigned TRBD1 or TRBD2 (6 bases each). CDR1 and CDR2 from the germline V gene are LNHDA and SQIVND (reference sequence). CDR3 length: 15 residues. Trimming left V 0 bases short and J 5 bases short, with 13 bases between. CDR3 residues: CASSIDGGSLETQYF. CDR3 nucleotides: TGTGCCAGTAGTATAGACGGGGGCAGCTTGGAGACCCAGTACTTC.

This chain connects TRBV20-1 to TRBJ1-2; D gene ambiguous. CDR3 length: 12 residues. V was pared by 5 bases and J by 2 bases, with 9 bases between. CDR1 and CDR2 from the germline V gene are DFQATT and SNEGSKA (reference sequence). The CDR3 spells CSASGANYGYTF. The CDR3, as DNA: TGCAGTGCTTCCGGAGCAAACTATGGCTACACCTTC.

This clonotype was seen a handful of times. The chain combines TRBV28 with TRBJ1-4; TRBD1 is a possible D gene (6 bases). V lost 3 bases, J lost 5 bases, and 13 bases lay in between. The CDR3 length is 15 residues. The germline V gene encodes CDR1 MDHEN and CDR2 SYDVKM. CDR3 bases: TGTGCCAGCAGTTTTAGGACAGCAAGGAATGAAAAACTGTTTTTT. Its translation is CASSFRTARNEKLFF.

The chain joins TRBV20-1 to TRBJ2-4, with D hard to call. The CDR3 loop spans 15 amino acids. The V and J ends lost 0 bases and 2 bases respectively, with 11 bases between them. Looked up from germline, CDR1 is DFQATT and CDR2 is SNEGSKA (reference sequence). CDR3: CSARDLSSTKNIQYF. Written as DNA, the CDR3 is TGCAGTGCTAGAGATCTGTCTAGTACCAAAAACATTCAGTACTTC.

The table lists this clonotype with a few counts. The chain employs TRBV20-1 and TRBJ2-5; D is undetermined. The CDR3 is 16 amino acids. Per germline, CDR1 DFQATT and CDR2 SNEGSKA (reference sequence). V dropped 6 bases and J dropped 0 bases, with 20 bases sitting between them. CDR3 loop: CSATDGSRRYQETQYF. In DNA form, the CDR3 reads TGCAGTGCCACGGATGGGTCAAGACGGTACCAAGAGACCCAGTACTTC.

This clonotype was observed many times. V and J are TRBV20-1 and TRBJ2-1, with 13 bases fitting TRBD2. J lost 7 bases, V lost 4 bases, and 7 bases had no gene match. Germline lookup yields CDR1 DFQATT and CDR2 SNEGSKA (reference sequence). CDR3 length: 15 residues. CDR3 sequence reads: CSATGLAGAINEQFF. CDR3 DNA: TGCAGTGCTACCGGACTAGCGGGAGCCATTAATGAGCAGTTCTTC.

This clonotype was counted at least ten times. This chain uses TRBV27 with TRBJ2-2, with TRBD1 matching over 10 bases. Trimming took 8 bases from V and 7 from J; bases not matched to a gene: 7. This CDR3 has 14 amino acids. Germline V gene sequence: CDR1 MNHEY, CDR2 SMNVEV (reference sequence). The CDR3 coding sequence is TGTGCCAGCGGTGACAGGGGGCACTTCGGGGAGCTGTTTTTT. This encodes CASGDRGHFGELFF.